The clone carrying this T cell receptor beta chain came up many times. One entry per CDR3 protein results from TCRdb running MiXCR on the 5' RACE reads. The sample includes 110,000 to 150,000 distinct CDR3 sequences, around 4.1% of them seen just once. The record originates from a study of human T cells and chemical hapten exposure. Extraction of total RNA was performed on unfractionated whole blood. This CDR3 contains 18 residues. Germline CDR1 LGHDT, CDR2 YNNKEL (reference sequence). Trimming left V 0 bases short and J 3 bases short, with 20 bases between. The TCR was taken from a female donor in good health. The chain has TRBV3-1 and TRBJ1-2, with D possibly TRBD1 on 5 matching bases. The DNA for the CDR3 is TGTGCCAGCAGCCAAGATAGAGGGGAGGCCACCTACGACTATGGCTACACCTTC. It codes for CASSQDRGEATYDYGYTF.